Listed here are 28 T cell receptor beta chains from one sample, sequenced in a study of Graves' ophthalmopathy and Graves' hyperthyroidism (dated by TCRdb to 2016 to 2018). Sequencing relied on an Illumina HiSeq 2000. For repertoire sequencing, TCR beta CDR3 regions were amplified from RNA transcripts. A first-round RT-PCR used HTBI primers with the Qiagen OneStep RT-PCR kit, followed by a second-round multiplex PCR, size selection and purification. Through fastp at Q25 and MiXCR, TCRdb rebuilt clones from the public reads, retaining in-frame beta chains. Each CDR3 protein appears once, grouped with its most common genes and DNA. The sample data list 660,000 or so distinct CDR3 sequences, and about 40% of these were observed just once. The ten largest clones represent more than 2.5% of the sample. The sequencing sample was made of peripheral blood. The receptor source for this set is an adult man with Graves' ophthalmopathy.

V and J are TRBV25-1 and TRBJ1-6; 10 bases line up with TRBD1. V gave up 7 bases and J gave up 9 bases; unmatched junction bases: 6. The CDR3 covers 14 residues. Germline CDR1 and CDR2: MGHDK and SYGVNS. CDR3 protein: CASTGQGIGSPLHF. The CDR3 nucleotides are TGTGCCAGCACGGGACAGGGGATAGGTTCACCCCTCCACTTT.

The rearrangement links TRBV29-1 to TRBJ1-1, with 12 bases lining up with TRBD1. Germline assignment: CDR1 SQVTM and CDR2 ANQGSEA. There are 15 residues in the CDR3. J gave up 5 bases and V 8 bases, and 12 bases lay outside the gene matches. CDR3 sequence reads: CSPGTGGWSGTEAFF. The CDR3 DNA is TGCAGCCCAGGGACAGGGGGCTGGTCGGGAACTGAAGCTTTCTTT.

The J gene is TRBJ2-1, the V gene TRBV29-1, with D perhaps matching TRBD1 (6 bases). V lost 6 bases, J lost 2 bases, and 11 bases lay in between. The CDR3 loop spans 13 amino acids. Germline V gene lookup returns CDR1 SQVTM and CDR2 ANQGSEA. The CDR3 protein is CSVGDTAYNEQFF. The CDR3 coding sequence is TGCAGCGTAGGGGACACTGCCTACAATGAGCAGTTCTTC.

This clonotype was seen a handful of times. The chain couples TRBV20-1 to TRBJ2-5; D perhaps matches TRBD2 (5 bases). Germline V gene lookup returns CDR1 DFQATT and CDR2 SNEGSKA (reference sequence). This CDR3 region has 12 residues. With 3 bases removed from V and 3 bases from J, the gap between germline ends came to 8 bases. The CDR3 sequence is CSARGVEETQYF. The CDR3 DNA reads TGCAGTGCTAGGGGAGTGGAAGAGACCCAGTACTTC.

This clonotype was seen ten or more times. The V gene is TRBV14, the J gene TRBJ1-2; tentatively, D is TRBD1 (6 bases). V lost 3 bases and J 6 bases, leaving 17 bases between the germline ends. Germline CDR1 reads SGHDN; CDR2 reads FVKESK. The CDR3 consists of 15 residues. The CDR3 here is CASSQTFDRKDGYTF. In nucleotides, the CDR3 is TGTGCCAGCAGCCAGACCTTTGACAGGAAGGATGGCTACACCTTC. The full variable domain, with the rest looked up from reference TRBV14 and TRBJ1-2, is EAGVTQFPSHSVIEKGQTVTLRCDPISGHDNLYWYRRVMGKEIKFLLHFVKESKQDESGMPNNRFLAERTGGTYSTLKVQPAELEDSGVYFCASSQTFDRKDGYTFGSGTRLTVV.

This clonotype was seen many times. J is TRBJ1-1 and V is TRBV12-3 or TRBV12-4; D unresolved. The length of the CDR3 is 12 residues. Trimming stripped 3 bases from V and 5 bases from J, with 7 bases between. CDR3 in amino acids: CASSFHRTEAFF. In nucleotides, the CDR3 is TGTGCCAGCAGTTTTCACCGTACTGAAGCTTTCTTT.

This clonotype was seen ten or more times. The chain is built from TRBV24-1 and TRBJ1-2, with D perhaps TRBD1 (6 bases). From germline, CDR1 is KGHDR and CDR2 SFDVKD. V lost 3 bases and J 6 bases, leaving 25 bases between the germline ends. The CDR3 extends over 18 amino acids. For the CDR3, the DNA is TGTGCCACCAGTGATACCTCATCGGTTCCGCAGGGGAGTGATGGCTACACCTTC. Translating gives CATSDTSSVPQGSDGYTF.

This clonotype was detected ten times or more. The chain uses TRBV4-3 and TRBJ1-1, with D uncertain. This CDR3 has 13 amino acids. The germline CDR1 and CDR2 sequences are LGHNA and YSLEER. V lost 0 bases, J lost 6 bases, and 8 bases lay in between. The DNA for the CDR3 is TGCGCCAGCAGCCAAGACCGGGTATCTGAAGCTTTCTTT. Translated, it gives CASSQDRVSEAFF.

V gene TRBV25-1 combines with J gene TRBJ1-2; D possibly corresponds to TRBD1 (5 bases). The CDR3 consists of 13 residues. Germline assignment: CDR1 MGHDK and CDR2 SYGVNS. The V gene lost 7 bases and the J gene lost 8 bases, with 17 bases spanning the gap. DNA for the CDR3: TGTGCCAGCACTCGGAGCAGGGTAATCGGCTACACCTTC. It codes for CASTRSRVIGYTF.

Notes on this clonotype: Just one base apart from a much larger clone, this may be a read error. The CDR3 ends on some other residue instead of the conserved phenylalanine or tryptophan, so this is likely a read error. The gene calls are TRBV5-6 and TRBJ1-2; D is unresolved. The germline V gene has CDR1 SGHDT and CDR2 YYEEEE. V was trimmed by 7 bases and J by 7 bases, leaving 14 bases between them. The CDR3 totals 12 residues. The CDR3 spells CASRTVLSGYTL. The CDR3 bases are TGTGCCAGCCGCACAGTACTGTCTGGCTACACCCTC.

The sample holds many counts of this clonotype. This rearrangement joins TRBV7-9 to TRBJ2-7; 9 bases are shared with TRBD1. The germline gives CDR1 SEHNR, CDR2 FQNEAQ (reference sequence). CDR3 length: 16 residues. Trimming cost V 3 bases and J 3 bases; bases outside gene matches: 9. The CDR3 here is CASSFPGQGKGYEQYF. As DNA, the CDR3 is TGTGCCAGCAGCTTCCCGGGACAGGGAAAGGGCTACGAGCAGTACTTC.

Of note for this clonotype: This sequence may be a read error, since a much larger clone differs from it by one base. This chain joins TRBV4-2 and TRBJ2-7; D unclear. The V and J ends lost 4 bases and 3 bases respectively, with 13 bases between them. CDR1 LGHNA and CDR2 YNFKEQ come from the germline V gene. CDR3 length: 14 residues. In DNA form, the CDR3 reads TGTGCCAGCAGCCTGAGCTTAGATCGCTACGAGCAGTACTTC. Its protein is CASSLSLDRYEQYF.

V usage is TRBV29-1 and J usage is TRBJ1-1, with D hard to call. The CDR3 extends over 12 amino acids. Trimming shortened V by 8 bases and J by 2 bases, and 12 bases separated the two germline ends. The germline V gene encodes CDR1 SQVTM and CDR2 ANQGSEA. In nucleotides, the CDR3 is TGCAGCTTGGCCGAGCTAAACACTGAAGCTTTCTTT. This encodes CSLAELNTEAFF.

This clonotype was recorded at least ten times. The V and J genes are TRBV6-6 and TRBJ1-1; D gene uncertain. The CDR3 loop spans 13 amino acids. Trimming shortened V by 6 bases and J by 0 bases, and 8 bases separated the two germline ends. Germline assignment: CDR1 MNHNY and CDR2 SVGAGI (reference sequence). CDR3 loop: CASRPSMNTEAFF. The CDR3 DNA reads as TGTGCCAGCAGGCCGAGCATGAACACTGAAGCTTTCTTT.

This clonotype turned up a few times. The chain links TRBV5-8 to TRBJ1-1, with D uncertain. The CDR3 consists of 13 residues. Per germline, CDR1 SGHTS and CDR2 YDEGEE. With 4 bases removed from V and 3 bases from J, the gap between germline ends came to 10 bases. CDR3 sequence (DNA): TGTGCCAGCAGCCCGGCAATTTACACTGAAGCTTTCTTT. The encoded protein is CASSPAIYTEAFF.

Turning to this clonotype: A read error may account for a junction end that differs from germline. The chain carries TRBV6-5 and TRBJ1-1; D unresolved. The CDR3 consists of 14 residues. CDR1 and CDR2 from the germline V gene are MNHEY and SVGAGI. The CDR3 nucleotides read TGTGTCAGCAGTTACGGGGTCTTAGACACTGAAGCTTTCTTT. This codes for CVSSYGVLDTEAFF.

This clonotype was recorded many times. The chain joins TRBV4-1 to TRBJ2-7, with D hard to call. The V gene's germline CDR1 is MGHRA and CDR2 YSYEKL. The CDR3 consists of 13 residues. V dropped 1 base and J dropped 2 bases, with 6 bases sitting between them. CDR3: CASSQVETYEQYF. The CDR3 nucleotides are TGCGCCAGCAGCCAAGTTGAGACCTACGAGCAGTACTTC.

This sequence joins TRBV19 and TRBJ1-5; unclear D gene. Trimming cost V 11 bases and J 0 bases, with 14 bases left between them. Germline V gene data show CDR1 as LNHDA and CDR2 as SQIVND (reference sequence). This CDR3 region has 14 residues. The CDR3 spells CAWSVANSNQPQHF. CDR3 in DNA: TGTGCCTGGAGTGTTGCAAATAGCAATCAGCCCCAGCATTTT.

V gene TRBV10-3 combines with J gene TRBJ2-7, with 7 nucleotides matching TRBD1. V lost 6 bases to trimming and J lost 2 bases; unmatched junction nucleotides: 4. CDR3 size: 13 residues. Germline V lookup: CDR1 ENHRY, CDR2 SYGVKD. In nucleotides, the CDR3 is TGTGCCATCAGAGGGACAGACCCCTACGAGCAGTACTTC. The encoded protein is CAIRGTDPYEQYF.

The V call is TRBV10-3, the J call TRBJ1-1; 9 bases match TRBD1. Germline lookup yields CDR1 ENHRY and CDR2 SYGVKD. The trim removed 5 bases at V and 6 bases at J, leaving 13 bases unmatched. The CDR3 is 16 residues long. CDR3 region: CAISSGTGSQVAEAFF. CDR3 DNA sequence: TGTGCCATCAGTTCCGGGACAGGGTCTCAGGTCGCTGAAGCTTTCTTT.

A word on this clonotype: A read error may explain this, as a much larger clone is one base away. This chain uses TRBV7-2 with TRBJ2-5; 9 bases are a match to TRBD2. The J call may be mistaken, given a closer DNA end match to TRBJ2-1. In germline, CDR1 is SGHTA, CDR2 FQGNSA. The CDR3 spans 18 residues. The DNA for the CDR3 is TGTGCCAGCAGCCAAGAAGGGGCGGGGGGGCGCGCTCGTGTGACCCAGTTCTTC. Its translation: CASSQEGAGGRARVTQFF.

This clonotype showed up just a few times. This chain connects TRBV6-5 to TRBJ1-1; D call uncertain. CDR3 length equals 13 residues. V dropped 6 bases and J dropped 1 base, with 9 bases sitting between them. CDR1 MNHEY and CDR2 SVGAGI come from the germline V gene. The DNA of the CDR3 is TGTGCCAGCAGCTCCGCATCGAACACTGAAGCTTTCTTT. Translated, it gives CASSSASNTEAFF.

This rearrangement joins TRBV14 to TRBJ1-4, with D possibly being TRBD1 (5 bases). The ends were cut back, 5 bases at V and 4 bases at J, with 14 bases in the middle. The CDR3 sequence is 15 residues long. CDR1 is SGHDN, CDR2 FVKESK, per germline. The DNA for the CDR3 is TGTGCCAGCAGCTCCACTGAAGGGGTTAATGAAAAACTGTTTTTT. Translation gives CASSSTEGVNEKLFF. Full variable domain (rest looked up from reference TRBV14 and TRBJ1-4): EAGVTQFPSHSVIEKGQTVTLRCDPISGHDNLYWYRRVMGKEIKFLLHFVKESKQDESGMPNNRFLAERTGGTYSTLKVQPAELEDSGVYFCASSSTEGVNEKLFFGSGTQLSVL.

This clonotype occurred many times. V usage is TRBV24-1 and J usage is TRBJ2-7, with D perhaps matching TRBD1 or TRBD2 (5 bases each). The CDR3 sequence is 14 residues long. Trimming pared 4 bases from V and 2 bases from J, leaving 11 bases between. Germline V gene sequence: CDR1 KGHDR, CDR2 SFDVKD. The CDR3 DNA reads TGTGCCACCAGTGAGGGCAGGGAGCCCTACGAGCAGTACTTC. Amino acid sequence: CATSEGREPYEQYF.

This chain uses TRBV29-1 with TRBJ2-1; D is perhaps TRBD1 (5 bases). CDR3 length: 13 residues. Germline values: CDR1 SQVTM, CDR2 ANQGSEA. V was cut by 8 bases and J by 9 bases, with 20 bases left in between. CDR3 protein: CSSGRAGLAEQFF. In DNA, the CDR3 is TGCAGCTCCGGTAGGGCAGGGCTGGCTGAGCAGTTCTTC.

This clonotype has a handful of counts. The chain's CDR3 is CASSRGRGINYGYTF. The CDR3 nucleotides are TGTGCCAGTAGTAGGGGCCGGGGTATTAACTATGGCTACACCTTC. The V and J genes are TRBV19 and TRBJ1-2; weak D call: TRBD1 (5 bases). V was clipped by 4 bases and J by 1 base, with 13 bases between them. The CDR3 runs to 15 residues. Germline V gene lookup returns CDR1 LNHDA and CDR2 SQIVND (reference sequence).

In its sample, this clonotype was seen many times. The genes are TRBV5-1 and TRBJ1-1; 7 bases are a match to TRBD1. V lost 4 bases, J lost 3 bases, and 6 bases stayed unmatched. Per germline, CDR1 SGHRS and CDR2 YFSETQ. The CDR3 consists of 14 residues. The CDR3 sequence is CASSVGDRDTEAFF. The CDR3 DNA reads as TGCGCCAGCAGCGTAGGAGACAGGGACACTGAAGCTTTCTTT.

With regard to this clonotype: Without the conserved terminal phenylalanine or tryptophan, this CDR3 likely stems from a read error. No DNA is shown, since the ends of the CDR3 on it are uncertain; the CDR3 is the one TCRdb lists. The rearrangement links TRBV25-1 to TRBJ1-2. A total of 10 residues make up the CDR3, ends included. Per the germline V gene, CDR1 is MGHDK and CDR2 is SYGVNS. The CDR3 spells CASSEMSDKG.